This record looks at one T cell receptor (beta chain) sequence and its context. This sample is part of a study of T cells in women clearing cervical HPV infection. Here immunoSEQ multiplex PCR was the method, and the copy in TCRdb shows in-frame clones only, minus some. The sample totals about 24,000 clones. The specimen was blood buffy coat. This clonotype originated in a woman aged 18 to 75 with a cervical HPV16 infection that either progressed to CIN3+ or cleared (not recorded which).

The DNA read from the CDR3 is TGTGCCACCAAAGCGGGGTCATCCTACAATGAG. Translating gives CATKAGSSYNE. In full, the CDR3 is CATKAGSSYNEQFF. The chain employs TRBV15 and TRBJ2-1, with 7 nucleotides matching TRBD2. The CDR3 end is not reached by the read, which stops 3 residues before it; the germline J gene fills it in. The CDR3 sequence is 14 residues long. J was trimmed by 1 base and V by 7 bases; bases with no gene match: 4. The germline V gene encodes CDR1 LNHNV and CDR2 YYDKDF (reference sequence). Full variable domain (missing parts from reference TRBV15 and TRBJ2-1): DAMVIQNPRYQVTQFGKPVTLSCSQTLNHNVMYWYQQKSSQAPKLLFHYYDKDFNNEADTPDNFQSRRPNTSFCFLDIRSPGLGDTAMYLCATKAGSSYNEQFFGPGTRLTVL.